Each of the 31 T cell receptor beta chains below was sequenced from the same sample in a study of breast tumors, draining lymph nodes, adjacent tissues. Each CDR3 protein is one row after TCRdb ran MiXCR on the multiplex PCR reads. The table lists more than 250,000 distinct CDR3 sequences, 30% to 35% of them singletons. The lymph nodes were axillary draining lymph nodes from breast cancer patients. The sample taken for sequencing was axillary lymph node tissue. Receptor source: a female donor with breast cancer. Some clones in this sample may be carry-over from other donors' samples.

This clonotype has just one count. This clone may be a read error of a much larger clone one base away. This chain uses TRBV6-5 with TRBJ1-5; the match to TRBD1 covers 7 bases. CDR3 size: 12 residues. Germline loops: CDR1 MNHEY, CDR2 SVGAGI. The CDR3, as DNA: TGTGCCAACAGTTACAGGGGTGGGCCCCAGCATTTT. It specifies CANSYRGGPQHF.

This clonotype was seen at least ten times. This chain connects TRBV10-1 to TRBJ1-2; D is perhaps TRBD1 (6 bases). This CDR3 has 16 residues. Germline CDR1 and CDR2: WNHNN and SYGVQD (reference sequence). V lost 7 bases, J lost 0 bases, and 18 bases lay in between. CDR3 amino acids: CASKGGGDPSNYGYTF. In nucleotides, the CDR3 is TGCGCCAGCAAAGGGGGGGGGGATCCCTCTAACTATGGCTACACCTTC.

To note about this clonotype: This clone may be a read error of a much larger clone one base away. The rearrangement joins TRBV19 to TRBJ1-2, with a weak D call TRBD1 (5 bases). CDR3 length: 12 amino acids. Germline CDR1 and CDR2: LNHDA and SQIVND (reference sequence). CDR3 region: CASSIVDQGYAF. In DNA form, the CDR3 reads TGTGCCAGTAGTATAGTCGACCAGGGCTACGCCTTC.

This clonotype was detected ten times or more. This chain connects TRBV2 to TRBJ2-3; D is perhaps TRBD2 (5 bases). CDR1 SNHLY and CDR2 FYNNEI come from the germline V gene. V dropped 4 bases and J dropped 2 bases, with 13 bases sitting between them. This CDR3 is built from 15 residues. CDR3 sequence (DNA): TGTGCCAGCAGTGGAGGGTTGGGTCCCACAGATACGCAGTATTTT. Residues: CASSGGLGPTDTQYF.

A note on this clonotype: A much larger clone differs by one base, so this may be a read error. This chain uses TRBV5-6 with TRBJ2-7, with TRBD2 matching over 8 bases. The germline V gene encodes CDR1 SGHDT and CDR2 YYEEEE. The CDR3 is made up of 15 amino acids. V was clipped by 2 bases and J by 3 bases; unmatched bases: 7. The CDR3: CASSLGSLAGYEQYF. CDR3 DNA sequence: TGTGCCAGCAGCTTAGGGTCGCTAGCGGGCTACGAGCAGTACTTC.

The V and J genes are TRBV24-1 and TRBJ2-3; TRBD2 aligns across 7 bases. The CDR3 is made up of 16 amino acids. The germline V gene has CDR1 KGHDR and CDR2 SFDVKD. V was clipped by 9 bases and J by 5 bases; unmatched bases: 16. CDR3 loop: CATYQARAGPLDTQYF. CDR3 bases: TGTGCCACCTATCAGGCTAGAGCGGGGCCACTAGATACGCAGTATTTT.

This clonotype was seen repeatedly, ten times or more. The gene calls are TRBV7-3 and TRBJ1-3; D gene uncertain. V was shortened by 4 bases and J by 0 bases, with 13 bases between the two germline ends. The CDR3 length is 16 residues. The germline V gene has CDR1 SGHTA and CDR2 FQGTGA. The CDR3 DNA follows: TGTGCCAGCAGCTCAAACAGCGAAACCTCTGGAAACACCATATATTTT. Translating gives CASSSNSETSGNTIYF.

This clonotype was recorded a few times. Being one base from a much bigger clone, this may be a read error. The chain couples TRBV20-1 to TRBJ2-1; D not resolved. This CDR3 has 11 residues. Germline CDR1 DFQATT, CDR2 SNEGSKA (reference sequence). The CDR3 DNA is TGCAGTGCTCCCTTGCTGTATGAGCAGTCCTTC. This encodes CSAPLLYEQSF.

The CDR3 sequence is CAWTSGTKNTEAFF. CDR3 DNA: TGTGCCTGGACTTCCGGGACAAAGAACACTGAAGCTTTCTTT. The V call is TRBV30, the J call TRBJ1-1; D possibly corresponds to TRBD1 (6 bases). This CDR3 has 14 amino acids. The V and J ends lost 4 bases and 1 base respectively, with 13 bases between them. CDR1 is GTSNPN, CDR2 SVGIG, per germline (reference sequence).

This clonotype was picked up many times. The chain couples TRBV7-9 to TRBJ2-7; D unclear. The germline V gene has CDR1 SEHNR and CDR2 FQNEAQ (reference sequence). The CDR3 runs to 13 residues. Trimming took off 4 bases at V and 4 bases at J, with 11 bases between the two ends. The CDR3 here is CASSSLTAYEQYF. The CDR3 nucleotides are TGTGCCAGCAGCTCGCTGACGGCGTACGAGCAGTACTTC.

Ten or more counts support this clonotype. The CDR3 DNA is TGTGCCAGCAGCCCGGGACAAAGAAACTATGGCTACACCTTC. Its protein is CASSPGQRNYGYTF. The chain employs TRBV5-4 and TRBJ1-2; TRBD1 is a possible D gene (6 bases). The CDR3 loop spans 14 amino acids. Germline lookup yields CDR1 SGHNT and CDR2 YYREEE (reference sequence). Trimming shortened V by 4 bases and J by 2 bases, and 12 bases separated the two germline ends.

This clonotype has at least ten counts. This chain connects TRBV5-1 to TRBJ1-3; D might be TRBD1 (5 bases). Germline CDR1 SGHRS, CDR2 YFSETQ. V lost 4 bases and J lost 0, with 14 bases in between. The CDR3 loop spans 16 amino acids. DNA for the CDR3: TGCGCCAGCAGCCCGAGACAGAGGAACTCTGGAAACACCATATATTTT. Translating it yields CASSPRQRNSGNTIYF.

This chain links TRBV12-3 or TRBV12-4 with TRBJ1-2; unclear D gene. With 5 bases removed from V and 12 bases from J, the gap between germline ends came to 16 bases. The CDR3 consists of 12 residues. The CDR3 sequence: CASSGPLVFHTF. Written as DNA, the CDR3 is TGTGCCAGCAGTGGCCCCCTCGTCTTCCACACCTTC.

The rearrangement links TRBV7-7 to TRBJ2-7; 8 bases match TRBD1. Germline V gene sequence: CDR1 SSHAT, CDR2 FNYEAQ (reference sequence). This CDR3 spans 13 amino acids. The CDR3 region is CARDGQGGHEQYF. CDR3 coding DNA: TGTGCTAGAGATGGACAGGGAGGCCACGAGCAGTACTTC.

In its sample, this clonotype was seen many times. The chain links TRBV11-2 to TRBJ2-5; 7 nucleotides align to TRBD1. The CDR3 covers 15 residues. Germline V lookup: CDR1 SGHAT, CDR2 FQNNGV. Trimming at V came to 3 bases and at J to 2 bases, leaving 6 bases not matched to a gene. CDR3 sequence (DNA): TGTGCCAGCAGCTTTTTTTCGGGACAGCAAGAGACCCAGTACTTC. Translated, it gives CASSFFSGQQETQYF.

The chain combines TRBV29-1 with TRBJ2-3; D may be TRBD1 (5 bases). The germline V and J ends were trimmed by 4 bases and 1 base, with 12 bases remaining between them. CDR1 and CDR2 from the germline V gene are SQVTM and ANQGSEA. The CDR3 totals 14 residues. CDR3 protein: CSVVTDLGTDTQYF. CDR3 nucleotides: TGCAGCGTTGTGACAGACCTCGGCACAGATACGCAGTATTTT.

This clonotype appeared many times. This chain uses TRBV5-4 with TRBJ2-5; 7 nucleotides align to TRBD2. Trimming cost V 5 bases and J 5 bases; bases outside gene matches: 15. The CDR3 is made up of 16 amino acids. The germline V gene encodes CDR1 SGHNT and CDR2 YYREEE (reference sequence). In DNA form, the CDR3 reads TGTGCCAGCAGTGGCCCCTTGGCGGGAGTTATGGAGACCCAGTACTTC. It codes for CASSGPLAGVMETQYF.

In this sample, this clonotype turned up many times. CDR3 nucleotide sequence: TGCAGTGCTAGTGCGCCCTTCAATGAGCAGTTCTTC. Its protein is CSASAPFNEQFF. The rearrangement links TRBV20-1 to TRBJ2-1, with unresolved D. V was pared by 3 bases and J by 6 bases, with 9 bases between. Germline CDR1 DFQATT, CDR2 SNEGSKA (reference sequence). CDR3 length: 12 residues.

This clonotype has more than one count but fewer than ten. This clone may be a read error of a much larger clone one base away. Here the CDR3 omits its conserved ending phenylalanine or tryptophan, so a read error is the likely source. The V gene is TRBV7-9, the J gene TRBJ2-1, with 7 bases that match TRBD2. With V trimmed by 2 bases and J by 4 bases, 2 bases remained unmatched. This CDR3 is 14 amino acids long. Germline V gives CDR1 SEHNR, CDR2 FQNEAQ (reference sequence). CDR3 in DNA: TGTGCCAGCAGCTTACTAGCGGTTTACAATGAGCAGTTCCTC. This gives the protein CASSLLAVYNEQFL.

This clonotype was found many times. The V call is TRBV14, the J call TRBJ2-7; weak D call: TRBD2 (5 bases). There are 21 residues in the CDR3. Trimming left V 4 bases short and J 3 bases short, with 34 bases between. In germline, CDR1 is SGHDN, CDR2 FVKESK. CDR3 in DNA: TGTGCCAGCAGCCTGGCTAGCCACTCCCCTACGGCCATTCCTGGTCGCTACGAGCAGTACTTC. Its translation: CASSLASHSPTAIPGRYEQYF.

The rearrangement links TRBV12-3 or TRBV12-4 to TRBJ2-3, with TRBD2 identical over 11 bases. J was trimmed by 11 bases and V by 6 bases; bases with no gene match: 10. This CDR3 has 14 residues. Here the CDR3 reads CASSPSGRLDEQYF. Written as DNA, the CDR3 is TGTGCCAGCAGCCCTAGCGGGAGGTTGGATGAGCAGTATTTT.

This clonotype appeared many times. V is TRBV30 and J is TRBJ2-7, with D possibly TRBD2 on 6 matching bases. Trimming cost V 3 bases and J 6 bases, with 15 bases left between them. The CDR3 contains 13 residues. The germline gives CDR1 GTSNPN, CDR2 SVGIG (reference sequence). The CDR3 DNA sequence: TGTGCCTGGAGATGGGACTCCGGGGGCGAGCAGTACTTC. It specifies CAWRWDSGGEQYF.

Many counts were recorded for this clonotype. This chain links TRBV12-3 or TRBV12-4 with TRBJ1-5; 7 positions agree with TRBD1. This CDR3 has 14 amino acids. Trimming removed 6 bases from V and 6 bases from J; junction bases left unmatched: 8. The CDR3 nucleotides are TGTGCCAGCAGGGGACAGTCCTCCGGTCAGCCCCAGCATTTT. Translated, it gives CASRGQSSGQPQHF.

As regards this clonotype: Since no conserved phenylalanine or tryptophan closes the CDR3, a read error is the likely cause. The gene calls are TRBV19 and TRBJ1-6, with 7 bases matching TRBD1. Germline CDR1 and CDR2: LNHDA and SQIVND (reference sequence). The CDR3 sequence is 13 residues long. Here the CDR3 DNA reads TGTGCCAGCAGTACGACAGGGAATTCACCCCTCCACCTT. Translation: CASSTTGNSPLHL.

Details on this clonotype: At one end, the junction sequence differs from germline, possibly due to a read error. The genes are TRBV7-8 and TRBJ2-5; 7 nucleotides line up with TRBD2. Looked up from germline, CDR1 is SGHVS and CDR2 is FQNEAQ. This CDR3 is 13 amino acids long. The chain's CDR3 is CAGSLSGQETQYF. CDR3 DNA: TGTGCCGGCAGCCTTAGCGGGCAAGAGACCCAGTACTTC.

The chain links TRBV12-3 or TRBV12-4 to TRBJ2-1; 8 nucleotides line up with TRBD2. This CDR3 has 17 residues. The trim removed 3 bases at V and 0 bases at J, leaving 7 bases unmatched. The CDR3 here is CASSFIGSGSSYNEQFF. CDR3 sequence (DNA): TGTGCCAGCAGTTTTATTGGGAGCGGGAGCTCCTACAATGAGCAGTTCTTC.

Ten or more counts support this clonotype. The V gene is TRBV5-4, the J gene TRBJ2-3, with TRBD2 identical over 8 bases. Germline CDR1 is SGHNT and CDR2 is YYREEE (reference sequence). Trimming removed 2 bases from V and 0 bases from J; junction bases left unmatched: 5. The CDR3 has 16 amino acids. The CDR3 nucleotides are TGTGCCAGCAGCTTCAAGACTAGCGCTAGCACAGATACGCAGTATTTT. The encoded protein is CASSFKTSASTDTQYF.

In the case of this clonotype: One base away lies a much larger clone, so this may be a sequencing read error. This sequence joins TRBV19 and TRBJ2-1; D not resolved. Germline CDR1 reads LNHDA; CDR2 reads SQIVND (reference sequence). The CDR3 is 14 residues long. The CDR3 DNA reads as TGTGCCAGTAGTATAGTAAGCTCCTACAATGAGCAGCTCTTC. Residues: CASSIVSSYNEQLF.

Only a few counts were recorded for this clonotype. A read error may be the cause here, since a much bigger clone is one base away. This rearrangement joins TRBV20-1 to TRBJ2-5, with D unresolved. The CDR3 length is 11 residues. Germline CDR1 and CDR2: DFQATT and SNEGSKA (reference sequence). CDR3 residues: CSASPQETQSF. In DNA form, the CDR3 reads TGCAGTGCTAGTCCCCAAGAGACCCAGTCCTTC.

This clonotype occurred many times. This chain links TRBV9 with TRBJ1-2; D ambiguous. V was trimmed by 3 bases and J by 3 bases, leaving 6 bases between them. Germline-derived CDR1 and CDR2 are SGDLS and YYNGEE. This CDR3 spans 12 amino acids. CDR3: CASSGAYYGYTF. The CDR3 DNA is TGTGCCAGCAGCGGAGCCTACTATGGCTACACCTTC.

The genes are TRBV29-1 and TRBJ1-4, with 7 bases fitting TRBD1. The germline V gene encodes CDR1 SQVTM and CDR2 ANQGSEA. The CDR3 loop spans 14 amino acids. V gave up 4 bases and J gave up 4 bases; unmatched junction bases: 6. CDR3 amino acids: CSVVPGQYNEKLFF. The CDR3 DNA follows: TGCAGCGTTGTGCCGGGACAGTATAATGAAAAACTGTTTTTT. Looking up the rest from reference TRBV29-1 and TRBJ1-4 gives the full variable domain: SAVISQKPSRDICQRGTSLTIQCQVDSQVTMMFWYRQQPGQSLTLIATANQGSEATYESGFVIDKFPISRPNLTFSTLTVSNMSPEDSSIYLCSVVPGQYNEKLFFGSGTQLSVL.